Listed below are T cell receptor beta chains from one sample, sequenced in a study of beta chain features in type 1 diabetes. Repertoires were generated with immunoSEQ multiplex PCR, while TCRdb's copy carries only in-frame clones and drops some. The sample carries 900,000 or so clones, around a sixth recorded once. Sequences were obtained from naive CD4+ T cells from blood. All receptors come from a woman aged 18 to 35 in good health. The CDR3 runs from the conserved cysteine through the conserved F or W. D genes are given only for firm matches. The listing skips clone size in some rows; elsewhere it reads once, few, many or a size class.

j_call: TRBJ2-1; d_call: TRBD1; v_call: TRBV7-9; clone_size: few; cdr3_aa: CAARGQGYNEQFF; cdr3_nt: TGTGCAGCGCGGGGACAGGGTTACAATGAGCAGTTCTTC
j_call: TRBJ1-1; d_call: NA; v_call: TRBV4-3; clone_size: NA; cdr3_aa: CASSQEYGAGQFEAFF; cdr3_nt: TGCGCCAGCAGCCAGGAGTATGGAGCGGGGCAGTTTGAAGCTTTCTTT
j_call: TRBJ1-1; d_call: NA; v_call: TRBV19; clone_size: few; cdr3_aa: CASSKSPGGRRTEAFF; cdr3_nt: TGTGCCAGTAGTAAGTCCCCTGGAGGGCGGAGGACTGAAGCTTTCTTT
j_call: TRBJ2-6; d_call: NA; v_call: TRBV28; clone_size: NA; cdr3_aa: CASTQVSLPGANVLTF; cdr3_nt: TGTGCCAGCACACAGGTTTCCCTACCTGGGGCCAACGTCCTGACTTTC
j_call: TRBJ1-1; d_call: NA; v_call: TRBV4-2; clone_size: NA; cdr3_aa: CASSQDLDRREAFF; cdr3_nt: TGTGCCAGCAGCCAAGATTTAGACAGGCGGGAAGCTTTCTTT
j_call: TRBJ2-3; d_call: NA; v_call: TRBV7-4; clone_size: NA; cdr3_aa: CASSSSALAKASGTQYF; cdr3_nt: TGTGCCAGCAGCTCCTCTGCGCTAGCGAAGGCGTCGGGTACGCAGTATTTT
j_call: TRBJ2-2; d_call: TRBD2; v_call: TRBV4-3; clone_size: NA; cdr3_aa: CASSFEIAGVGAGELFF; cdr3_nt: TGCGCCAGCAGCTTTGAAATAGCGGGAGTTGGTGCCGGGGAGCTGTTTTTT
j_call: TRBJ2-4; d_call: NA; v_call: TRBV11-2; clone_size: NA; cdr3_aa: CASSANGNIQYF; cdr3_nt: TGTGCCAGCAGCGCCAACGGCAACATTCAGTACTTC
j_call: TRBJ2-3; d_call: NA; v_call: TRBV2; clone_size: NA; cdr3_aa: CASSGEFTDTQYF; cdr3_nt: TGTGCCAGCAGTGGGGAGTTCACAGATACGCAGTATTTT
j_call: TRBJ2-3; d_call: NA; v_call: TRBV10-3; clone_size: few; cdr3_aa: CANSAGFLRGSTQYF; cdr3_nt: TGTGCCAATTCGGCCGGGTTCCTAAGGGGGAGTACGCAGTATTTT
j_call: TRBJ2-3; d_call: TRBD2; v_call: TRBV28; clone_size: NA; cdr3_aa: CASSGLAGGSYF; cdr3_nt: TGTGCCAGCAGTGGACTAGCGGGAGGGTCGTATTTT
j_call: TRBJ2-2; d_call: TRBD2; v_call: TRBV7-3; clone_size: NA; cdr3_aa: CASRLAGADTGELFF; cdr3_nt: TGTGCCAGCAGACTAGCGGGAGCGGACACCGGGGAGCTGTTTTTT
j_call: TRBJ2-7; d_call: TRBD2; v_call: TRBV29-1; clone_size: NA; cdr3_aa: CSVEAGLAGTYEQYF; cdr3_nt: TGCAGCGTTGAAGCGGGACTAGCTGGGACCTACGAGCAGTACTTC
j_call: TRBJ2-7; d_call: NA; v_call: TRBV28; clone_size: NA; cdr3_aa: CASSLAGLIYEQYF; cdr3_nt: TGTGCCAGCAGTTTGGCGGGACTGATCTACGAGCAGTACTTC
j_call: TRBJ2-7; d_call: NA; v_call: TRBV7-8; clone_size: few; cdr3_aa: CASSTSRVAPLYEQYF; cdr3_nt: TGTGCCAGCAGCACGTCCAGGGTCGCCCCCCTCTACGAGCAGTACTTC
j_call: TRBJ2-1; d_call: TRBD2; v_call: TRBV7-2; clone_size: few; cdr3_aa: CASSWGLAADYNEQFF; cdr3_nt: TGTGCCAGCAGCTGGGGACTAGCGGCTGACTACAATGAGCAGTTCTTC
j_call: TRBJ2-7; d_call: NA; v_call: TRBV7-2; clone_size: NA; cdr3_aa: CASSPGQSSYEQYF; cdr3_nt: TGTGCCAGCAGCCCCGGACAGAGCTCCTACGAGCAGTACTTC
j_call: TRBJ1-2; d_call: NA; v_call: TRBV6-6; clone_size: NA; cdr3_aa: CASSPSQTGNYGYTF; cdr3_nt: TGTGCCAGCAGTCCCTCCCAGACAGGAAACTATGGCTACACCTTC
j_call: TRBJ1-2; d_call: NA; v_call: TRBV9; clone_size: few; cdr3_aa: CASSRAQYGYTF; cdr3_nt: TGTGCCAGCAGCCGGGCCCAATATGGCTACACCTTC
j_call: TRBJ2-5; d_call: NA; v_call: TRBV20-1; clone_size: NA; cdr3_aa: CSARKETQYF; cdr3_nt: TGCAGTGCTAGAAAAGAGACCCAGTACTTC
j_call: TRBJ1-2; d_call: NA; v_call: TRBV28; clone_size: NA; cdr3_aa: CASSFTGPYGYTF; cdr3_nt: TGTGCCAGCAGTTTTACAGGGCCCTATGGCTACACCTTC
j_call: TRBJ2-3; d_call: NA; v_call: TRBV10-2; clone_size: NA; cdr3_aa: CATQSGDTQYF; cdr3_nt: TGCGCCACGCAGAGCGGAGATACGCAGTATTTT
j_call: TRBJ1-1; d_call: NA; v_call: TRBV5-4; clone_size: few; cdr3_aa: CASSRPEGTAFF; cdr3_nt: TGTGCCAGCAGCCGACCAGAGGGGACAGCTTTCTTT
j_call: TRBJ2-1; d_call: TRBD2; v_call: TRBV28; clone_size: few; cdr3_aa: CASSDRTSGSNEQFF; cdr3_nt: TGTGCCAGCAGTGACCGGACTAGCGGGAGTAATGAGCAGTTCTTC
j_call: TRBJ1-5; d_call: NA; v_call: TRBV6-1; clone_size: few; cdr3_aa: CASSKRQGNQPQHF; cdr3_nt: TGTGCCAGCAGTAAGAGACAGGGCAATCAGCCCCAGCATTTT
j_call: TRBJ2-1; d_call: TRBD1; v_call: TRBV19; clone_size: NA; cdr3_aa: CASSRDRVKLGEQFF; cdr3_nt: TGTGCCAGTAGTCGGGACAGGGTCAAGTTGGGTGAGCAGTTCTTC
j_call: TRBJ1-6; d_call: TRBD1; v_call: TRBV28; clone_size: NA; cdr3_aa: CASSSPGQGNSPLHF; cdr3_nt: TGTGCCAGCAGTTCTCCTGGACAGGGGAATTCACCCCTCCACTTT
j_call: TRBJ2-1; d_call: TRBD2; v_call: TRBV7-8; clone_size: NA; cdr3_aa: CASSSRSTSGYNEQFF; cdr3_nt: TGTGCCAGCAGCTCAAGGTCTACTAGCGGATACAATGAGCAGTTCTTC
j_call: TRBJ1-2; d_call: NA; v_call: TRBV4-2; clone_size: few; cdr3_aa: CASSQDAASYGYTF; cdr3_nt: TGTGCCAGCAGCCAAGATGCGGCGTCCTATGGCTACACCTTC
j_call: TRBJ2-5; d_call: NA; v_call: TRBV28; clone_size: NA; cdr3_aa: CASIADGYAGGLQETQYF; cdr3_nt: TGTGCCAGCATAGCGGATGGATACGCTGGGGGCCTTCAAGAGACCCAGTACTTC
j_call: TRBJ1-2; d_call: TRBD1; v_call: TRBV6-5; clone_size: NA; cdr3_aa: CASVPGQGDGYTF; cdr3_nt: TGTGCCAGCGTCCCGGGACAGGGTGATGGCTACACCTTC
j_call: TRBJ2-1; d_call: TRBD2; v_call: TRBV10-3; clone_size: few; cdr3_aa: CAISESTAASTSGRYNEQFF; cdr3_nt: TGTGCCATCAGTGAGTCGACTGCTGCTTCGACTAGCGGGAGATACAATGAGCAGTTCTTC
j_call: TRBJ1-1; d_call: NA; v_call: TRBV7-9; clone_size: NA; cdr3_aa: CASSYDRLGAEAFF; cdr3_nt: TGTGCCAGCAGCTATGACAGGTTGGGGGCTGAAGCTTTCTTT
j_call: TRBJ2-1; d_call: TRBD2; v_call: TRBV4-3; clone_size: NA; cdr3_aa: CASSQDGSGRAGNEQFF; cdr3_nt: TGCGCCAGCAGCCAAGATGGGAGCGGGAGGGCCGGGAATGAGCAGTTCTTC
j_call: TRBJ2-5; d_call: NA; v_call: TRBV15; clone_size: few; cdr3_aa: CATSRDRGFETQYF; cdr3_nt: TGTGCCACCAGCAGAGACCGCGGGTTTGAGACCCAGTACTTC
j_call: TRBJ2-1; d_call: NA; v_call: TRBV10-3; clone_size: NA; cdr3_aa: CAASQENEQFF; cdr3_nt: TGTGCCGCCTCCCAGGAGAATGAGCAGTTCTTC
j_call: TRBJ2-5; d_call: TRBD1; v_call: TRBV7-9; clone_size: NA; cdr3_aa: CASSSKGADQETQYF; cdr3_nt: TGTGCCAGCAGCTCAAAGGGGGCGGACCAAGAGACCCAGTACTTC